This T cell receptor (beta chain) was recovered during a study of long-term antiretroviral therapy in people with HIV. Germline CDR1 reads SGHVS; CDR2 reads FNYEAQ. CDR3 length: 16 residues. V dropped 1 base and J dropped 6; count of bases not matched to a gene: 7. Version v3.0 of the immunoSEQ assay was performed at survey level. Here immunoSEQ multiplex PCR was the method, and the copy in TCRdb shows in-frame clones only, minus some. The table has 20,000 to 30,000 clones, roughly 78% seen once; the top ten hold 10%. This clonotype was obtained from a woman in her forties with HIV. This chain joins TRBV7-6 and TRBJ2-7, with 12 bases identical to TRBD1. Sequencing was performed on unsorted PBMCs, taken 1.2 years after starting antiretroviral therapy. The DNA of the CDR3 is TGTGCCAGCAGCTTAGTGGGGGGGGGACAGGGGGCCGAGCAGTACTTC. Protein: CASSLVGGGQGAEQYF.